This TCR beta chain was recovered during a study of T-cell reconstitution after alpha-beta-depleted transplantation in children. Germline CDR1 is SEHNR and CDR2 is FQNEAQ (reference sequence). CDR3 length: 16 amino acids. Trimming took 6 bases from V and 9 from J; bases not matched to a gene: 14. Unique molecular identifiers were used to barcode this TCRbeta library. Each CDR3 protein is one row after TCRdb ran MiXCR on the PCR reads. Of about 500,000 distinct CDR3 sequences in the sample, over 25% were seen once. This TCR was recovered from a human donor who donated a stem cell graft to a child with aplastic anemia. This specimen was PBMCs from the stem cell graft donor, taken from the stem cell graft. The V call is TRBV7-9, the J call TRBJ2-1; TRBD2 aligns across 10 bases. In DNA form, the CDR3 reads TGTGCCAGCAGTCATGTGCCTAGCGGGAGAAGGAGTGAGCAGTTCTTC. Translated, it gives CASSHVPSGRRSEQFF. The whole variable domain, filled in from reference TRBV7-9 and TRBJ2-1, reads DTGVSQNPRHKITKRGQNVTFRCDPISEHNRLYWYRQTLGQGPEFLTYFQNEAQLEKSRLLSDRFSAERPKGSFSTLEIQRTEQGDSAMYLCASSHVPSGRRSEQFFGPGTRLTVL.